This record looks at one TCR beta chain sequence and its context. With 6 bases removed from V and 0 bases from J, the gap between germline ends came to 12 bases. This CDR3 spans 14 amino acids. The germline gives CDR1 SQVTM, CDR2 ANQGSEA. The entry originates in a study of blood T cell repertoires in COVID-19. The authors' processing: Estimated nucleated cell counts came from reference gene primer amplification. Assay used: immunoSEQ multiplex PCR; TCRdb lists only in-frame clones, some missing. V and J calls and clone size are as listed in that table; D and trimming were resolved from the DNA. The repertoire holds over 95,000 clones, with roughly 79% as singletons.

The chain employs TRBV29-1 and TRBJ1-3; D unresolved. This receptor was identified in a human donor in a cohort sampled during active COVID-19. Material: peripheral blood. CDR3 in DNA: TGCAGCGTCGTAGACTTACCCTCTGGAAACACCATATATTTT. As protein: CSVVDLPSGNTIYF.